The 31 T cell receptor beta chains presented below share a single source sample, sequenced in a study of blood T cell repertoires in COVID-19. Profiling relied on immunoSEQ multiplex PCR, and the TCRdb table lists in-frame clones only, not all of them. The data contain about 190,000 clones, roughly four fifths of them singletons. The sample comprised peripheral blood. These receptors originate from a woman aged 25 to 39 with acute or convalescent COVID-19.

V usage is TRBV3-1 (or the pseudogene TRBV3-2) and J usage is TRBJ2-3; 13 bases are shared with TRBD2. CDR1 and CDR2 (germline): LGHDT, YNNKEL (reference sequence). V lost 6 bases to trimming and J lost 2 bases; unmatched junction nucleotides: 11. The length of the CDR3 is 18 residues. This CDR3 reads CASRGLRTSGGDTDTQYF. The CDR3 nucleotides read TGTGCCAGCAGGGGCCTTCGGACTAGCGGGGGTGACACAGATACGCAGTATTTT.

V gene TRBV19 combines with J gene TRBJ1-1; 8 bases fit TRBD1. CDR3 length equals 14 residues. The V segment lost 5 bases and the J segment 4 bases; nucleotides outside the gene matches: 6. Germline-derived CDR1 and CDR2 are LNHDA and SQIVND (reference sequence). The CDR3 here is CASSVQGVSTEAFF. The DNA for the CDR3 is TGTGCCAGTAGTGTACAGGGGGTGAGCACTGAAGCTTTCTTT.

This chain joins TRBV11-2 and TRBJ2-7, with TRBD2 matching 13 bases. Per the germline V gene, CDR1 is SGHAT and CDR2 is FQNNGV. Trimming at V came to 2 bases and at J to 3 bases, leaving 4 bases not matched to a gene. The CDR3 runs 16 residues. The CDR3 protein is CASSLPGLAGLYEQYF. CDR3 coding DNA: TGTGCCAGCAGCTTACCGGGACTAGCGGGGCTCTACGAGCAGTACTTC.

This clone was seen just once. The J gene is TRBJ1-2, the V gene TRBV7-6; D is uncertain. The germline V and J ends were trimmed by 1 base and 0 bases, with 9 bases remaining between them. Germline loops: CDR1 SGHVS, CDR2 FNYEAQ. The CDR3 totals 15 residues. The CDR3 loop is CASSLVPEANYGYTF. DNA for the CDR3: TGTGCCAGCAGCTTAGTTCCAGAAGCTAACTATGGCTACACCTTC.

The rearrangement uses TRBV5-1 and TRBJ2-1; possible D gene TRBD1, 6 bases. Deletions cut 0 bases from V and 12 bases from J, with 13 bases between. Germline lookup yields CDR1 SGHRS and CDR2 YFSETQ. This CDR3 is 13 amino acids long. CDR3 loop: CASSLGALRGQFF. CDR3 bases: TGCGCCAGCAGCTTGGGGGCCCTCAGGGGGCAGTTCTTC.

CDR3 in DNA: TGTGCCACCAGCAGAGAAGGACAGGGCTACGAGCAGTACTTC. Its translation: CATSREGQGYEQYF. The rearrangement joins TRBV15 to TRBJ2-7, with 8 bases lining up with TRBD1. This CDR3 region has 14 residues. V lost 0 bases, J lost 3 bases, and 1 base stayed unmatched. CDR1 and CDR2 from the germline V gene are LNHNV and YYDKDF (reference sequence).

The CDR3 DNA sequence: TGTGCCAGCAGACCCGGACAGGGCGGTAACTATGGCTACACCTTC. Its protein product is CASRPGQGGNYGYTF. The V gene is TRBV6-8, the J gene TRBJ1-2; 8 nucleotides match TRBD1. Looked up from germline, CDR1 is MNHGY and CDR2 is SAAAGT. After removal of 6 bases from V and 1 base from J, the junction contained 7 bases not matched to a gene. This CDR3 has 15 amino acids.

CDR3 region: CATLRQGANTEAFF. CDR3 DNA sequence: TGTGCCACTCTCCGACAGGGGGCGAACACTGAAGCTTTCTTT. V gene TRBV2 combines with J gene TRBJ1-1; 10 bases fit TRBD1. The germline V gene has CDR1 SNHLY and CDR2 FYNNEI. The CDR3 is 14 residues long. Losses at the gene ends were 10 bases for V and 1 base for J; bases not matched to a gene: 6.

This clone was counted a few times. CDR3 protein: CASSFGGGTAFF. CDR3 nucleotides: TGCGCCAGCAGCTTCGGCGGGGGAACGGCTTTCTTT. The rearrangement joins TRBV5-1 to TRBJ1-1; a weak D match, TRBD1 (5 bases). Trimming took off 2 bases at V and 11 bases at J, with 13 bases between the two ends. Germline-derived CDR1 and CDR2 are SGHRS and YFSETQ. The CDR3 sequence is 12 residues long.

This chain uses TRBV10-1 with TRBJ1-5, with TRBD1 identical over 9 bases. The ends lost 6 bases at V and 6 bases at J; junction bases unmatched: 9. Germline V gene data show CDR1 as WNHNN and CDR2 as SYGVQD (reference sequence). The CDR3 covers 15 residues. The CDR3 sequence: CASRPYYRGLQPQHF. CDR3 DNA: TGCGCCAGCAGACCTTACTACAGGGGGCTTCAGCCCCAGCATTTT.

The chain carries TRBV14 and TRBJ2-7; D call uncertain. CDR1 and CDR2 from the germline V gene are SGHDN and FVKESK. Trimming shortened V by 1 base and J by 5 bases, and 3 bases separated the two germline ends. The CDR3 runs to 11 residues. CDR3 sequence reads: CASSQVNEQYF. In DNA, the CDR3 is TGTGCCAGCAGCCAAGTAAACGAGCAGTACTTC.

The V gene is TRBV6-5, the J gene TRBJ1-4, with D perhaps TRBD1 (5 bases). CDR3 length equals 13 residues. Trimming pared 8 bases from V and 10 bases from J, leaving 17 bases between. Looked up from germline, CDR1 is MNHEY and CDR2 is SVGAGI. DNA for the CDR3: TGTGCCAGCGCGACGAGTCGCGGGGGAAAACTGTTTTTT. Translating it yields CASATSRGGKLFF.

CDR3 sequence: CAIRRTAGASTDTQYF. CDR3 nucleotide sequence: TGTGCCATCAGGAGAACAGCGGGGGCCAGCACAGATACGCAGTATTTT. The rearrangement joins TRBV10-3 to TRBJ2-3, with 8 bases fitting TRBD2. The length of the CDR3 is 16 residues. Germline CDR1 reads ENHRY; CDR2 reads SYGVKD. Germline trimming cut 6 bases from V and 0 bases from J; bases unmatched to any gene: 8.

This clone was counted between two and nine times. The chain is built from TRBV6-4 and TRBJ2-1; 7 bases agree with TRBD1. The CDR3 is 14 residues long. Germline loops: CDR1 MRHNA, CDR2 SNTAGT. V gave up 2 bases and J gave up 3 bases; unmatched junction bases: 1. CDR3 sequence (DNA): TGTGCCAGCAGTGACGGGGACAGCTACAATGAGCAGTTCTTC. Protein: CASSDGDSYNEQFF.

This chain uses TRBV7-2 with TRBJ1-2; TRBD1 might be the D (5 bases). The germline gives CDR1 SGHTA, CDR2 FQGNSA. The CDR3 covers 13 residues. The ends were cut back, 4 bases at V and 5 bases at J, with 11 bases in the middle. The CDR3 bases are TGTGCCAGCAGCTCGGGGCGGGGATATGGCTACACCTTC. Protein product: CASSSGRGYGYTF. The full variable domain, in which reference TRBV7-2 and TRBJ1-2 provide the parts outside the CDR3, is GAGVSQSPSNKVTEKGKDVELRCDPISGHTALYWYRQSLGQGLEFLIYFQGNSAPDKSGLPSDRFSAERTGGSVSTLTIQRTQQEDSAVYLCASSSGRGYGYTFGSGTRLTVV.

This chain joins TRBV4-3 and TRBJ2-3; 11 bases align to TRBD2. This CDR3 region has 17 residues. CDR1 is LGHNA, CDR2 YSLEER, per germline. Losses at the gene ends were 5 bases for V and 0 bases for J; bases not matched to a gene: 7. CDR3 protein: CASSFGLAGLSTDTQYF. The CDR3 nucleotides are TGCGCCAGCAGCTTCGGACTAGCGGGCCTTAGCACAGATACGCAGTATTTT.

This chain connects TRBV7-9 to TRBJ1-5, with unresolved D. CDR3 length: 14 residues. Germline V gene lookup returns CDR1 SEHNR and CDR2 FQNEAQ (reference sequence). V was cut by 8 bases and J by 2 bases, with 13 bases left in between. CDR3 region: CASQAGSGNQPQHF. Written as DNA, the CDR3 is TGTGCCAGCCAAGCTGGTAGTGGCAATCAGCCCCAGCATTTT. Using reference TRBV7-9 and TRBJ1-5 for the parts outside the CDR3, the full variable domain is DTGVSQNPRHKITKRGQNVTFRCDPISEHNRLYWYRQTLGQGPEFLTYFQNEAQLEKSRLLSDRFSAERPKGSFSTLEIQRTEQGDSAMYLCASQAGSGNQPQHFGDGTRLSIL.

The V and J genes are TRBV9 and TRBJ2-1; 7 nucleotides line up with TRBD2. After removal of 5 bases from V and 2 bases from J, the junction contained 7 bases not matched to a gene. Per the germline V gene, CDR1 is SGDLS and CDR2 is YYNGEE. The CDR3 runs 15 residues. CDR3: CASSTGTTAYNEQFF. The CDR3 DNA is TGTGCCAGCAGTACCGGGACTACCGCCTACAATGAGCAGTTCTTC.

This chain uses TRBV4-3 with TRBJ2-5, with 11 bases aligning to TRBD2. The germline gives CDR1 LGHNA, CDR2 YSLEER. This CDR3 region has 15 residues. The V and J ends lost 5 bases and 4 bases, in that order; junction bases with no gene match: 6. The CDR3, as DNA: TGCGCCAGCAGCTCACAACTAGCGGGGGCAGAGACCCAGTACTTC. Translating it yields CASSSQLAGAETQYF.

The CDR3 DNA reads as TGCGCCAGCAGTGAGTCCACAGGAGGGCTAGCGGGATCGGGTGAGCAGTTCTTC. This sequence encodes CASSESTGGLAGSGEQFF. This chain connects TRBV10-2 to TRBJ2-1, with 9 bases aligning to TRBD2. CDR3 length: 18 residues. Germline CDR1 reads WSHSY; CDR2 reads SAAADI. V dropped 0 bases and J dropped 9; count of bases not matched to a gene: 15.

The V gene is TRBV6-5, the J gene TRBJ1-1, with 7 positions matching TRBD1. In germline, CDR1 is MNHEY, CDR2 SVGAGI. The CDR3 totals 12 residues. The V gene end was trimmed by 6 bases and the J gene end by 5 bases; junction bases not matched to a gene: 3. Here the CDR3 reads CASRSTGTEAFF. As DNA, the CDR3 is TGTGCCAGCAGATCGACAGGGACTGAAGCTTTCTTT.

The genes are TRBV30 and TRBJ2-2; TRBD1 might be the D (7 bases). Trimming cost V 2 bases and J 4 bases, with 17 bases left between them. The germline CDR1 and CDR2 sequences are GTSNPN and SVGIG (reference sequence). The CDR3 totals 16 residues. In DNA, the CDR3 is TGTGCCTGGAGTCCCATTGCGGGACAGCGCACCGGGGAGCTGTTTTTT. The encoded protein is CAWSPIAGQRTGELFF. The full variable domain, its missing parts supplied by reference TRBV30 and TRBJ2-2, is SQTIHQWPATLVQPVGSPLSLECTVEGTSNPNLYWYRQAAGRGLQLLFYSVGIGQISSEVPQNLSASRPQDRQFILSSKKLLLSDSGFYLCAWSPIAGQRTGELFFGEGSRLTVL.

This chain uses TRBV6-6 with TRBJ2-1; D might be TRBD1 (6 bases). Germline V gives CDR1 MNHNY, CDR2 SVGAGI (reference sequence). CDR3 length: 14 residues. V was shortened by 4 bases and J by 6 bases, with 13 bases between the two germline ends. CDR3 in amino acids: CASSFSRGGNEQFF. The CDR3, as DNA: TGTGCCAGCAGTTTTTCCAGGGGCGGCAATGAGCAGTTCTTC.

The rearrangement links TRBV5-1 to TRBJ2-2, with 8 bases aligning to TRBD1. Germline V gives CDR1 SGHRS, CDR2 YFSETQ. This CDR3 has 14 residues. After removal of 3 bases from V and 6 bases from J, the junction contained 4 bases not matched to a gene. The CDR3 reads CASSSQGAAGELFF. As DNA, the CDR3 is TGCGCCAGCAGCTCGCAGGGGGCGGCCGGGGAGCTGTTTTTT.

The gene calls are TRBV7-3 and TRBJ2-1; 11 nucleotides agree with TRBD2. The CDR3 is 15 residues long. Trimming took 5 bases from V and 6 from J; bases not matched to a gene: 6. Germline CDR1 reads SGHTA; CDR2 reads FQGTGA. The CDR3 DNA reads TGTGCCAGCAGCACTACCGGGACTAGCGGCAATGAGCAGTTCTTC. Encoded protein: CASSTTGTSGNEQFF.

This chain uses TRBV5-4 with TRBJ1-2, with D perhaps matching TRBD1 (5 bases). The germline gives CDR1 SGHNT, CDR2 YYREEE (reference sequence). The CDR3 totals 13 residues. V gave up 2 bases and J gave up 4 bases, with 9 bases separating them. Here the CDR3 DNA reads TGTGCCAGCAGCTTCCAGGGTGGCTATGGCTACACCTTC. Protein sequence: CASSFQGGYGYTF.

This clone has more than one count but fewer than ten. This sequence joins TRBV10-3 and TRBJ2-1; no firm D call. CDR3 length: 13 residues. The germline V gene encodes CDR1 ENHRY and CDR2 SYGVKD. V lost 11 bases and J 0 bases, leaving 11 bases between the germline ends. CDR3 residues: CALRESSYNEQFF. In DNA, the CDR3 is TGTGCCTTAAGAGAGAGCTCCTACAATGAGCAGTTCTTC.

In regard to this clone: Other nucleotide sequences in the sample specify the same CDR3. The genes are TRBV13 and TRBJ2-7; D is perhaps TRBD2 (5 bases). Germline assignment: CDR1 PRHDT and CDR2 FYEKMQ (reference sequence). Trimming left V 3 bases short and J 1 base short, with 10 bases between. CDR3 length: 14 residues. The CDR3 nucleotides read TGTGCCAGCAGCTTGCCGGGCGGGTCCTACGAGCAGTACTTC. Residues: CASSLPGGSYEQYF.

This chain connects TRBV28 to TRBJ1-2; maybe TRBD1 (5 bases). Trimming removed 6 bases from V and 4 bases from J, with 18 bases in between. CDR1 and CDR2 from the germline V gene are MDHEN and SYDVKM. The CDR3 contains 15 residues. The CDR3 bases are TGTGCCAGCAGCCCTGACAGCAACCTCCTCTATGGCTACACCTTC. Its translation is CASSPDSNLLYGYTF.

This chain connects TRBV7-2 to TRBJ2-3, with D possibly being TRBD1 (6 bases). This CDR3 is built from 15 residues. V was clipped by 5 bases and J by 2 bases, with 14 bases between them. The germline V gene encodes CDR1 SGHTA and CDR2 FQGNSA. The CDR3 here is CASSPDRPPTDTQYF. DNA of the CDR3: TGTGCCAGCAGCCCTGACAGGCCCCCCACAGATACGCAGTATTTT.

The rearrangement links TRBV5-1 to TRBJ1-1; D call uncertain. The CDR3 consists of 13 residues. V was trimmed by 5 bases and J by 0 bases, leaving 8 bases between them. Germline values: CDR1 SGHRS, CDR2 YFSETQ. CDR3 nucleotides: TGCGCCAGCAGACAGCCCATGAACACTGAAGCTTTCTTT. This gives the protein CASRQPMNTEAFF.